A selection of T cell receptor beta chains follows, all from one sample in a study of T cell repertoires in cytomegalovirus infection. TCRdb recomputed calls from the reads with MiXCR, one row per CDR3 protein. The sample holds 450,000 to 550,000 distinct CDR3 sequences; 40% to 50% are singletons and the top ten take 43%. These receptors' targets are unknown. Sequencing was performed on cultured PBMCs, taken from culture after CMV antigen stimulation. The receptors derive from a human donor in good health (CMV status not recorded). Some clones in this sample may be carry-over from other donors' samples. The CDR3 runs from the conserved cysteine through the conserved F or W. The order of the fields is D gene, clone size, J gene, V gene, CDR3 DNA, CDR3 protein. The D gene is left open where the match is weak. The listing skips clone size in some rows; elsewhere it reads once, few, many or a size class.

d_gene: NA; abundance: few; j_gene: TRBJ2-7; v_gene: TRBV11-2; CDR3nt: TGTGCCAGCAGCTTAGATTGGGACAAGTACGAGCAGTACTTC; CDR3aa: CASSLDWDKYEQYF
d_gene: TRBD1; abundance: NA; j_gene: TRBJ2-7; v_gene: TRBV7-9; CDR3nt: TGTGCCAGCAGCTCGTGGGACAGGGACTCCGAGCAGTACTTC; CDR3aa: CASSSWDRDSEQYF
d_gene: NA; abundance: NA; j_gene: TRBJ1-2; v_gene: TRBV7-6; CDR3nt: TGTGCCAGCAGGCCACTCGGGGCGATTAACTATGGCTACACCTTC; CDR3aa: CASRPLGAINYGYTF
d_gene: NA; abundance: NA; j_gene: TRBJ1-5; v_gene: TRBV5-6; CDR3nt: TGTGCCAGCAGCCTTCCGAGCTATAGCAATCAGCCCCAGCATTTT; CDR3aa: CASSLPSYSNQPQHF
d_gene: NA; abundance: few; j_gene: TRBJ1-5; v_gene: TRBV12-3/TRBV12-4; CDR3nt: TGTGCCAGCAACGTAGGAGGCCCCGATCAGCCCCAGCATTTT; CDR3aa: CASNVGGPDQPQHF
d_gene: NA; abundance: NA; j_gene: TRBJ1-1; v_gene: TRBV7-2; CDR3nt: TGTGCCAGCAGCCCACGGCGGGGAACTGAAGCTTGCTTT; CDR3aa: CASSPRRGTEACF
d_gene: TRBD2; abundance: NA; j_gene: TRBJ2-1; v_gene: TRBV10-3; CDR3nt: TGTGCCATCAGTGAAGCGGGACGGTTATACAATGAGCAGTTCTTC; CDR3aa: CAISEAGRLYNEQFF
d_gene: NA; abundance: NA; j_gene: TRBJ1-2; v_gene: TRBV5-4; CDR3nt: TGTGCCAGCAGCTTGGTCTTTTCGACAGAAAACTATGGCTACACCTTC; CDR3aa: CASSLVFSTENYGYTF
d_gene: NA; abundance: once; j_gene: TRBJ2-3; v_gene: TRBV6-2/TRBV6-3; CDR3nt: TGTGCCAGCAGTTACGAGGGCAGTAATACGCAGTATTTT; CDR3aa: CASSYEGSNTQYF
d_gene: TRBD2; abundance: few; j_gene: TRBJ2-3; v_gene: TRBV7-2; CDR3nt: TGTGCCAGCAGCACCTCAGCGGGGCCGCGGTATTTT; CDR3aa: CASSTSAGPRYF
d_gene: NA; abundance: NA; j_gene: TRBJ2-5; v_gene: TRBV7-6; CDR3nt: TGTGCCAGCAGCCCCGGCGGACGTTTGGAAGAGACCCAGTACTTC; CDR3aa: CASSPGGRLEETQYF
d_gene: NA; abundance: once; j_gene: TRBJ2-1; v_gene: TRBV10-1; CDR3nt: TGCGCCAGCAGTGCGTCGTTAATGAATGAGCAGTTCTTC; CDR3aa: CASSASLMNEQFF
d_gene: NA; abundance: few; j_gene: TRBJ2-3; v_gene: TRBV7-2; CDR3nt: TGTGCCAGCAGCTCCTCTAGCCTCACAGATACGCAGTATTTT; CDR3aa: CASSSSSLTDTQYF
d_gene: NA; abundance: few; j_gene: TRBJ2-3; v_gene: TRBV7-6; CDR3nt: TGTGCCAGCAGCTTAGGCCACGGGAACCCAGATACGCAGTATTTT; CDR3aa: CASSLGHGNPDTQYF
d_gene: TRBD1; abundance: few; j_gene: TRBJ2-5; v_gene: TRBV7-2; CDR3nt: TGTGCCAGCAGCTTATTAGGGACAGGGGAGACCCAGTACTTC; CDR3aa: CASSLLGTGETQYF
d_gene: NA; abundance: NA; j_gene: TRBJ2-5; v_gene: TRBV12-5; CDR3nt: TGTGCTAGTGGTCCCCCGGGGGGCTGGGAGACCCAGTACTTC; CDR3aa: CASGPPGGWETQYF
d_gene: NA; abundance: many; j_gene: TRBJ2-5; v_gene: TRBV7-2; CDR3nt: TGTGCCAGCAGCTTTCTCCGGCAAGAGACCCAGTACTTC; CDR3aa: CASSFLRQETQYF
d_gene: NA; abundance: NA; j_gene: TRBJ2-3; v_gene: TRBV7-9; CDR3nt: TGTGCCAGCAGCCTCGCCCCGTCAGGGGATACGCAGTATTTT; CDR3aa: CASSLAPSGDTQYF
d_gene: NA; abundance: few; j_gene: TRBJ2-5; v_gene: TRBV7-2; CDR3nt: TGTGCCAGCAGCTTAAGGGACTTCCAAGAGACCCAGTACTTC; CDR3aa: CASSLRDFQETQYF
d_gene: NA; abundance: NA; j_gene: TRBJ2-1; v_gene: TRBV5-4; CDR3nt: TGTGCCAGCAGCTTGGATGTTCCAGCGGATTCCTACAATGAGCAGTTCTTC; CDR3aa: CASSLDVPADSYNEQFF
d_gene: TRBD2; abundance: few; j_gene: TRBJ2-1; v_gene: TRBV27; CDR3nt: TGTGCCAGCAGTCCCTGGGGTAGCGGGGATAGGGAGCAGTTCTTC; CDR3aa: CASSPWGSGDREQFF
d_gene: TRBD2; abundance: few; j_gene: TRBJ2-3; v_gene: TRBV7-2; CDR3nt: TGTGCCAGCAGCTTAGAGCGGGGGGTATCAACCTCTAGCACAGATACGCAGTATTTT; CDR3aa: CASSLERGVSTSSTDTQYF
d_gene: TRBD2; abundance: NA; j_gene: TRBJ2-7; v_gene: TRBV6-2/TRBV6-3; CDR3nt: TGTGCCAGCAGTACGGCCCACGGGACTAGCGGGAGGCGATTATACGAGCAGTACTTC; CDR3aa: CASSTAHGTSGRRLYEQYF
d_gene: TRBD1; abundance: few; j_gene: TRBJ1-5; v_gene: TRBV19; CDR3nt: TGTGCCAGTAGAGACCAGGGGGCAAGCGTTAATCAGCCCCAGCATTTT; CDR3aa: CASRDQGASVNQPQHF
d_gene: NA; abundance: NA; j_gene: TRBJ1-2; v_gene: TRBV3-1; CDR3nt: TGTGCCAGCAGCCCGTCCTATGTGGATGGCTACACCTTC; CDR3aa: CASSPSYVDGYTF
d_gene: TRBD1; abundance: NA; j_gene: TRBJ2-7; v_gene: TRBV6-1; CDR3nt: TGTGCCAGCAGTGAAGCAAGGGGGACAGGTTTTTACGAGCAGTACTTC; CDR3aa: CASSEARGTGFYEQYF
d_gene: TRBD1; abundance: NA; j_gene: TRBJ1-1; v_gene: TRBV19; CDR3nt: TGTGCCAGCAACAGGGGTGGCACTGAAGCTTTCTTT; CDR3aa: CASNRGGTEAFF
d_gene: NA; abundance: few; j_gene: TRBJ1-4; v_gene: TRBV7-9; CDR3nt: TGTGCCAGCAGCGTCGACGGTACAACTAATGAAAAACTGTTTTTT; CDR3aa: CASSVDGTTNEKLFF
d_gene: NA; abundance: many; j_gene: TRBJ1-2; v_gene: TRBV7-2; CDR3nt: TGTGCCAGCAGCTTAGCGCACGGCTATGGCTACACCTTC; CDR3aa: CASSLAHGYGYTF
d_gene: TRBD2; abundance: once; j_gene: TRBJ2-1; v_gene: TRBV12-3/TRBV12-4; CDR3nt: TGTGCCAGCAGTTTCTCTAGCGGGGGATCCAATGAGCAGTTCTTC; CDR3aa: CASSFSSGGSNEQFF
d_gene: NA; abundance: few; j_gene: TRBJ2-7; v_gene: TRBV7-6; CDR3nt: TGTGCCAGCAGCCTAGGTGGAGCCGTCTACGAGCAGTACTTC; CDR3aa: CASSLGGAVYEQYF
d_gene: TRBD1; abundance: NA; j_gene: TRBJ1-4; v_gene: TRBV12-3/TRBV12-4; CDR3nt: TGTGCCAGCAGTTCACAGGGGGCGAATGAAAAACTGTTTTTT; CDR3aa: CASSSQGANEKLFF
d_gene: NA; abundance: NA; j_gene: TRBJ2-5; v_gene: TRBV20-1; CDR3nt: TGCAGTGCTAGACAGGGACGAGAGACCCAGTACTTC; CDR3aa: CSARQGRETQYF
d_gene: NA; abundance: few; j_gene: TRBJ2-1; v_gene: TRBV7-2; CDR3nt: TGTGCCAGCAGCTTAGTTCCGTCGCGGGAGCAGTTCTTC; CDR3aa: CASSLVPSREQFF
d_gene: TRBD1; abundance: NA; j_gene: TRBJ1-2; v_gene: TRBV7-9; CDR3nt: TGTGCCAGCAGGGATGGAGGGGGCGTTTATGGCTACACCTTC; CDR3aa: CASRDGGGVYGYTF
d_gene: NA; abundance: NA; j_gene: TRBJ2-2; v_gene: TRBV19; CDR3nt: TGTGCCAGTAGAGCCCAGAACACCGGGGAGCTGTTTTTT; CDR3aa: CASRAQNTGELFF
d_gene: NA; abundance: few; j_gene: TRBJ2-7; v_gene: TRBV7-2; CDR3nt: TGTGCCAGCAGCTTATATAGGGGGGTCACCTACGAGCAGTACTTC; CDR3aa: CASSLYRGVTYEQYF
d_gene: NA; abundance: NA; j_gene: TRBJ2-1; v_gene: TRBV6-6; CDR3nt: TGTGCCAGCAGTTACTCACCCTTAGCGGACCTTAATGAGCAGTTCTTC; CDR3aa: CASSYSPLADLNEQFF
d_gene: TRBD2; abundance: NA; j_gene: TRBJ2-5; v_gene: TRBV7-9; CDR3nt: TGTGCCAGCAGTTCCCTCCTGGGACTAGCGTCGGAGACCCAGTACTTC; CDR3aa: CASSSLLGLASETQYF
d_gene: TRBD2; abundance: NA; j_gene: TRBJ2-7; v_gene: TRBV12-3/TRBV12-4; CDR3nt: TGTGCCAGCAGTTTAAGGTTTCCCGGGACTAGTTCCTGGGAGCAGTACTTC; CDR3aa: CASSLRFPGTSSWEQYF
d_gene: NA; abundance: few; j_gene: TRBJ2-7; v_gene: TRBV4-1; CDR3nt: TGCGCCAGCAGCCAAACCCTCGATAGCTCCTACGAGCAGTACTTC; CDR3aa: CASSQTLDSSYEQYF
d_gene: TRBD1; abundance: few; j_gene: TRBJ1-2; v_gene: TRBV12-3/TRBV12-4; CDR3nt: TGTGCCAGCAGTATACAGGGACAGGGCTATGGCTACACCTTC; CDR3aa: CASSIQGQGYGYTF
d_gene: TRBD2; abundance: few; j_gene: TRBJ2-4; v_gene: TRBV28; CDR3nt: TGTGCCAGCAGTTTAGCGGGGGGGCTAGACATTCAGTACTTC; CDR3aa: CASSLAGGLDIQYF
d_gene: TRBD1; abundance: NA; j_gene: TRBJ1-5; v_gene: TRBV7-6; CDR3nt: TGTGCCAGCAGCTCAGGGGGCTGGGCTCAGCCCCAGCATTTT; CDR3aa: CASSSGGWAQPQHF
d_gene: TRBD1; abundance: NA; j_gene: TRBJ1-1; v_gene: TRBV20-1; CDR3nt: TGCAGTGCTAGAGAGTCAGGGGGCGATCGGCCTTTCTTT; CDR3aa: CSARESGGDRPFF
d_gene: NA; abundance: NA; j_gene: TRBJ2-2; v_gene: TRBV2; CDR3nt: TGTGCCAGCATGACAACCTCTGAAGGTCGGGAGCTGTTTTTT; CDR3aa: CASMTTSEGRELFF
d_gene: NA; abundance: NA; j_gene: TRBJ2-7; v_gene: TRBV12-3/TRBV12-4; CDR3nt: TGTGCCAGCACCCAAGAGGGTTCCGACTACGAGCAGTACTTC; CDR3aa: CASTQEGSDYEQYF
d_gene: NA; abundance: few; j_gene: TRBJ2-3; v_gene: TRBV10-3; CDR3nt: TGTGCCATCAGCCCGCTAGGGGGAGGAGGCACAGATACGCAGTATTTT; CDR3aa: CAISPLGGGGTDTQYF